These 7 T cell receptor beta chains share one sample of origin, sequenced in a study of T cell clonotyping in hematopoietic cell transplantation. Produced via immunoSEQ multiplex PCR; TCRdb's table is partial and in-frame only. Of 30,000 or so clones detected, over 60% appear once; the ten largest clones hold less than 7.5%. As to time point: recipient sample about 28 days before transplant, after cytoreduction. This specimen consisted of peripheral blood mononuclear cells, obtained before stem cell transplant. Receptors originate from a woman in her 30s with chronic myeloid leukemia. Some clones in this sample may be carry-over from other donors' samples.

CDR3 amino acids: CATSGGQNEQFF. Here the CDR3 DNA reads TGTGCCACCTCCGGGGGCCAAAATGAGCAGTTCTTC. The J gene is TRBJ2-1, the V gene TRBV7-9; D is tentatively TRBD1 or TRBD2 (6 bases each). Germline CDR1 reads SEHNR; CDR2 reads FQNEAQ (reference sequence). V was clipped by 10 bases and J by 7 bases, with 14 bases between them. The CDR3 totals 12 residues. Full variable domain (missing parts from reference TRBV7-9 and TRBJ2-1): DTGVSQNPRHKITKRGQNVTFRCDPISEHNRLYWYRQTLGQGPEFLTYFQNEAQLEKSRLLSDRFSAERPKGSFSTLEIQRTEQGDSAMYLCATSGGQNEQFFGPGTRLTVL.

The CDR3 nucleotides are TGTGCCAGCTCATCCAGGGTCGAGCAGTACTTC. This codes for CASSSRVEQYF. This chain uses TRBV18 with TRBJ2-7, with TRBD1 as a possible D gene (5 bases). The V gene lost 5 bases and the J gene lost 6 bases, with 8 bases spanning the gap. The CDR3 has 11 amino acids. Per the germline V gene, CDR1 is KGHSH and CDR2 is LQKENI.

The chain uses TRBV5-6 and TRBJ2-7; a weak D match, TRBD1 (6 bases). The CDR3 is 15 residues long. Germline assignment: CDR1 SGHDT and CDR2 YYEEEE. Trimming shortened V by 1 base and J by 2 bases, and 13 bases separated the two germline ends. The CDR3: CASSLIRGFPYEQYF. The CDR3 DNA reads TGTGCCAGCAGCTTGATCAGGGGATTTCCCTACGAGCAGTACTTC. Drawing the rest from reference TRBV5-6 and TRBJ2-7, the complete variable domain is DAGVTQSPTHLIKTRGQQVTLRCSPKSGHDTVSWYQQALGQGPQFIFQYYEEEERQRGNFPDRFSGHQFPNYSSELNVNALLLGDSALYLCASSLIRGFPYEQYFGPGTRLTVT.

The chain recombines TRBV28 with TRBJ1-2; weak D call: TRBD1 (6 bases). This CDR3 comprises 15 residues. CDR1 and CDR2 (germline): MDHEN, SYDVKM. Trimming cost V 7 bases and J 5 bases, with 20 bases left between them. CDR3 residues: CASTLSLGTNYGYTF. The CDR3 bases are TGTGCCAGCACCCTTTCCCTTGGGACAAATTATGGCTACACCTTC.

The chain has TRBV29-1 and TRBJ2-2; 10 bases map to TRBD1. The CDR3 is 13 amino acids. Germline CDR1 reads SQVTM; CDR2 reads ANQGSEA. CDR3 sequence: CGGTGVDTGELFF. DNA for the CDR3: TGCGGGGGGACAGGGGTGGACACCGGGGAGCTGTTTTTT.

The rearrangement links TRBV4-1 to TRBJ2-1, with D perhaps TRBD1 or TRBD2 (5 bases each). The CDR3 loop spans 17 amino acids. V dropped 2 bases and J dropped 0 bases, with 14 bases sitting between them. Looked up from germline, CDR1 is MGHRA and CDR2 is YSYEKL. This CDR3 reads CASSQLMGVSSYNEQFF. The CDR3 DNA reads as TGCGCCAGCAGCCAACTCATGGGGGTTAGCTCCTACAATGAGCAGTTCTTC.

V gene TRBV5-6 combines with J gene TRBJ2-7, with TRBD1 matching over 8 bases. Germline CDR1 and CDR2: SGHDT and YYEEEE. The CDR3 totals 13 residues. After removal of 4 bases from V and 5 bases from J, the junction contained 5 bases not matched to a gene. CDR3 in amino acids: CASSLGQGHEQYF. In DNA, the CDR3 is TGTGCCAGCAGCCTCGGACAGGGCCACGAGCAGTACTTC.